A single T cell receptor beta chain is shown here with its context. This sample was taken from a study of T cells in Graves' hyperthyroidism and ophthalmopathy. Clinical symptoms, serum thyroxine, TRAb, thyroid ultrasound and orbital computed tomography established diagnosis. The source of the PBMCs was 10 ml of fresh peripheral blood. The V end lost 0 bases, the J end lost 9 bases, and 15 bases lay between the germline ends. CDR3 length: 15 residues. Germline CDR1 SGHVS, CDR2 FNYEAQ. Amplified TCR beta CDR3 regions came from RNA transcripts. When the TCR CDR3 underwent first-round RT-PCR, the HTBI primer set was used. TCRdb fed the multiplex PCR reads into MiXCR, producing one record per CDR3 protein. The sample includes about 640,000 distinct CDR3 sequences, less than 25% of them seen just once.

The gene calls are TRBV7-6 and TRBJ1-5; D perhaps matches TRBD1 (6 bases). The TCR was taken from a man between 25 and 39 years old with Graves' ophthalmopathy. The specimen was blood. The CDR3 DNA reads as TGTGCCAGCAGCTTAGCTTACAGGGTTTCGCGGCCCCAGCATTTT. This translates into CASSLAYRVSRPQHF.